One sample yielded the 28 T cell receptor beta chains listed below, sequenced in a study of T cells in Graves' hyperthyroidism and ophthalmopathy. TCR beta CDR3 regions were amplified from RNA. An initial round of RT-PCR targeting the TCR CDR3 relied on the HTBI primer set. TCRdb passed the multiplex PCR reads through MiXCR, listing each CDR3 protein once. The data show 640,000 or so distinct CDR3 sequences, roughly 15% seen once. The sample comprised blood. These receptors were obtained from a woman in her thirties or forties with Graves' ophthalmopathy.

J is TRBJ2-6 and V is TRBV6-1; 9 nucleotides match TRBD1. The CDR3 totals 17 residues. The germline CDR1 and CDR2 sequences are MNHNS and SASEGT. With V trimmed by 5 bases and J by 2 bases, 7 bases remained unmatched. The CDR3 coding sequence is TGTGCCAGCAGTCCCGGGACAGGGACCGCTGGGGCCAACGTCCTGACTTTC. Translating it yields CASSPGTGTAGANVLTF.

This rearrangement joins TRBV20-1 to TRBJ2-5; D gene unclear. Germline CDR1 is DFQATT and CDR2 is SNEGSKA (reference sequence). There are 16 residues in the CDR3. V was trimmed by 0 bases and J by 4 bases, leaving 18 bases between them. The CDR3 nucleotides read TGCAGTGCTAGAGATCGTAAGGGTCTAAAGAGAGAGACCCAGTACTTC. Protein product: CSARDRKGLKRETQYF.

In this sample, this clonotype turned up many times. V and J are TRBV12-5 and TRBJ2-7; D is tentatively TRBD1 or TRBD2 (6 bases each). The ends were cut back, 6 bases at V and 3 bases at J, with 21 bases in the middle. In germline, CDR1 is LGHNT, CDR2 FRNRAP. The CDR3 runs 16 residues. The CDR3 nucleotides are TGTGCTAGTGGGACGGTGGGTGGGAGGACAGACTACGAGCAGTACTTC. This translates into CASGTVGGRTDYEQYF.

This clonotype was recorded at least ten times. This rearrangement joins TRBV20-1 to TRBJ2-7; 10 bases map to TRBD2. Germline values: CDR1 DFQATT, CDR2 SNEGSKA (reference sequence). The CDR3 runs to 14 residues. J gave up 5 bases and V 1 base, and 5 bases lay outside the gene matches. Here the CDR3 reads CSARATSGYHEQYF. The CDR3 DNA is TGCAGTGCTAGAGCGACTAGCGGGTACCACGAGCAGTACTTC.

Of note for this clonotype: This may come from a read error, since a much larger clone is one base off. The V call is TRBV30, the J call TRBJ1-5; D unclear. CDR3 size: 14 residues. Germline CDR1 is GTSNPN and CDR2 is SVGIG (reference sequence). In nucleotides, the CDR3 is TGTGCCTGGAGTGCCACCCCAGTAAACCAGCCCCTGCATTTT. Translating gives CAWSATPVNQPLHF.

This clonotype was counted a few times. V usage is TRBV7-9 and J usage is TRBJ2-7; TRBD2 aligns across 9 bases. The length of the CDR3 is 15 residues. CDR1 SEHNR and CDR2 FQNEAQ come from the germline V gene (reference sequence). The trim removed 5 bases at V and 3 bases at J, leaving 8 bases unmatched. This CDR3 is CASSAAAGGFYEQYF. The DNA of the CDR3 is TGTGCCAGCAGCGCTGCTGCGGGAGGGTTCTACGAGCAGTACTTC.

This clonotype was counted ten times or more. The rearrangement joins TRBV20-1 to TRBJ1-2; tentatively, D is TRBD1 (5 bases). This CDR3 has 17 residues. Germline V gives CDR1 DFQATT, CDR2 SNEGSKA (reference sequence). The ends were cut back, 0 bases at V and 6 bases at J, with 23 bases in the middle. The CDR3 sequence: CSARDRGAGPRANGYTF. CDR3 DNA: TGCAGTGCTAGAGACCGCGGGGCCGGGCCCCGAGCTAATGGCTACACCTTC.

This clonotype appeared many times. The chain joins TRBV20-1 to TRBJ1-3; D gene uncertain. Germline V lookup: CDR1 DFQATT, CDR2 SNEGSKA (reference sequence). The CDR3 length is 13 residues. Trimming shortened V by 6 bases and J by 2 bases, and 11 bases separated the two germline ends. The CDR3 loop reads CSAPGPPGNTIYF. The CDR3 nucleotides are TGCAGTGCCCCGGGTCCCCCTGGAAACACCATATATTTT.

The V and J genes are TRBV12-3 or TRBV12-4 and TRBJ2-7; no clear D gene. The CDR3 covers 16 residues. The V and J ends lost 3 bases and 0 bases respectively, with 15 bases between them. CDR3 amino acids: CASSFNPGSYSYEQYF. For the CDR3, the DNA is TGTGCCAGCAGTTTTAACCCAGGCAGCTACTCCTACGAGCAGTACTTC.

This clonotype was counted only a few times. The chain is built from TRBV6-1 and TRBJ2-5, with D tentatively TRBD1 or TRBD2 (7 bases each). Trimming cost V 0 bases and J 7 bases, with 21 bases left between them. CDR3 length: 17 amino acids. CDR1 and CDR2 (germline): MNHNS, SASEGT. The CDR3, as DNA: TGTGCCAGCAGTGAAGCGCAGGGGGGGTGGTCCAAGAGGACCCAGTACTTC. It specifies CASSEAQGGWSKRTQYF.

This clonotype was found many times. The chain employs TRBV19 and TRBJ2-5; TRBD1 matches at 7 bases. This CDR3 contains 14 residues. The germline gives CDR1 LNHDA, CDR2 SQIVND (reference sequence). J was trimmed by 5 bases and V by 6 bases; bases with no gene match: 9. This chain's CDR3 is CASRSQGVWETQYF. CDR3 sequence (DNA): TGTGCCAGTAGATCGCAGGGGGTTTGGGAGACCCAGTACTTC.

This clonotype was seen more than once but under ten times. This chain links TRBV20-1 with TRBJ2-5, with 7 bases fitting TRBD1. This CDR3 region has 13 residues. Trimming took 5 bases from V and 5 from J; bases not matched to a gene: 8. CDR1 is DFQATT, CDR2 SNEGSKA, per germline (reference sequence). The CDR3 DNA reads as TGCAGTGCTCCGACAGGGATTGATGAGACCCAGTACTTC. Its translation is CSAPTGIDETQYF.

This clonotype was seen only a few times. J is TRBJ2-7 and V is TRBV18, with D possibly being TRBD2 (6 bases). V was cut by 4 bases and J by 3 bases, with 13 bases left in between. From germline, CDR1 is KGHSH and CDR2 LQKENI. This CDR3 has 14 amino acids. The CDR3 spells CASSRQGLGYEQYF. For the CDR3, the DNA is TGTGCCAGCTCACGTCAGGGACTGGGCTACGAGCAGTACTTC.

The sample holds many counts of this clonotype. V is TRBV19 and J is TRBJ1-3; D is undetermined. Trimming removed 7 bases from V and 0 bases from J, with 10 bases in between. The CDR3 covers 14 residues. The V gene's germline CDR1 is LNHDA and CDR2 SQIVND (reference sequence). The CDR3 DNA sequence: TGTGCCAGTACGGAGGGCCACTCTGGAAACACCATATATTTT. Residues: CASTEGHSGNTIYF.

This clonotype was seen at least ten times. V usage is TRBV12-3 or TRBV12-4 and J usage is TRBJ1-1, with D unclear. The CDR3 loop spans 14 amino acids. Trimming shortened V by 5 bases and J by 0 bases, and 10 bases separated the two germline ends. CDR3 sequence: CASSPSLLNTEAFF. The CDR3 coding sequence is TGTGCCAGCAGTCCCTCTTTATTGAACACTGAAGCTTTCTTT.

Details on this clonotype: At one of its ends the junction is not consistent with the germline gene, which may arise from a read error. This sequence joins TRBV11-2 and TRBJ1-5; D not resolved. The germline V gene has CDR1 SGHAT and CDR2 FQNNGV. The CDR3 is 16 amino acids. The CDR3, as DNA: TGTGCCAGCAGCCTCTTTATTTCTGGGATGAGTCAGTCCCAGCATTTT. This sequence encodes CASSLFISGMSQSQHF.

The chain is built from TRBV6-2 or TRBV6-3 and TRBJ1-5, with TRBD1 matching 7 bases. V shed 1 base and J 3 bases; nucleotides not matched to a gene: 3. Looked up from germline, CDR1 is MNHEY and CDR2 is SVGEGT. The CDR3 runs to 15 residues. CDR3 bases: TGTGCCAGCAGTTACTGGGGACAGCACAATCAGCCCCAGCATTTT. This encodes CASSYWGQHNQPQHF.

As concerns this clonotype: This clone may be a read error of a much larger clone one base away. This chain connects TRBV29-1 to TRBJ2-7; D is possibly TRBD2 (6 bases). The CDR3 contains 13 residues. Per germline, CDR1 SQVTM and CDR2 ANQGSEA. Trimming removed 6 bases at V and 4 bases at J, with 16 bases between. The CDR3 protein is CSVHSGSDYEQYF. CDR3 nucleotides: TGCAGCGTCCACTCCGGGAGCGATTACGAGCAGTACTTC.

The V gene is TRBV5-1, the J gene TRBJ2-7, with D maybe TRBD2 (5 bases). The CDR3 sequence is 15 residues long. CDR1 and CDR2 (germline): SGHRS, YFSETQ. Trimming left V 4 bases short and J 0 bases short, with 14 bases between. The CDR3 DNA sequence: TGCGCCAGCAGCCTAGCTGTGGGAGCCTCCTACGAGCAGTACTTC. It yields the protein CASSLAVGASYEQYF.

This clonotype appeared many times. J is TRBJ2-5 and V is TRBV7-3, with D uncertain. From germline, CDR1 is SGHTA and CDR2 FQGTGA. CDR3 length equals 16 residues. The V end was cut by 2 bases, the J end by 4 bases, with 17 bases between. Here the CDR3 reads CASSLCAGWVRETQYF. The CDR3 DNA follows: TGTGCCAGCAGCTTATGTGCTGGGTGGGTACGAGAGACCCAGTACTTC.

As concerns this clonotype: As the CDR3 is not closed by the conserved phenylalanine or tryptophan, this likely results from a read error. Written as DNA, the CDR3 is TGCAGCGTTGAGTCTATGACAACCGGTTATGGCTACACCATC. This sequence encodes CSVESMTTGYGYTI. This chain uses TRBV29-1 with TRBJ1-2; D not certain. The CDR3 extends over 14 amino acids. The germline V gene encodes CDR1 SQVTM and CDR2 ANQGSEA. V lost 3 bases to trimming and J lost 5 bases, with 16 bases between them.

This chain uses TRBV4-3 with TRBJ2-7; 7 bases are a match to TRBD2. The germline V gene has CDR1 LGHNA and CDR2 YSLEER. This CDR3 has 15 amino acids. J lost 1 base, V lost 1 base, and 4 bases had no gene match. The CDR3 coding sequence is TGCGCCAGCAGCCAAGTAGCGGGTTCGTCCTACGAGCAGTACTTC. It encodes CASSQVAGSSYEQYF.

This clonotype was counted at least ten times. The J gene is TRBJ2-5, the V gene TRBV19; no definite D call. Trimming removed 3 bases from V and 4 bases from J, with 6 bases in between. In germline, CDR1 is LNHDA, CDR2 SQIVND (reference sequence). The CDR3 is 12 amino acids. CDR3 nucleotide sequence: TGTGCCAGTAGTATCTTTGGAGAGACCCAGTACTTC. This translates into CASSIFGETQYF.

This clonotype was detected a few times. The chain combines TRBV27 with TRBJ1-1; 10 nucleotides match TRBD1. Germline values: CDR1 MNHEY, CDR2 SMNVEV (reference sequence). V shed 4 bases, J shed 1 base, and the junction held 9 bases outside the gene matches. This CDR3 is built from 17 residues. The CDR3 here is CASSSRMTGGPNTEAFF. The CDR3 bases are TGTGCCAGCAGTTCCCGCATGACAGGGGGCCCGAACACTGAAGCTTTCTTT.

This clonotype was detected ten times or more. The V call is TRBV6-1, the J call TRBJ2-7; D is unresolved. CDR1 MNHNS and CDR2 SASEGT come from the germline V gene. The CDR3 runs 17 residues. V lost 0 bases, J lost 1 base, and 16 bases lay in between. Here the CDR3 DNA reads TGTGCCAGCAGTGAAGCGCTTCGGAGCGCACTGTCCTACGAGCAGTACTTC. This gives the protein CASSEALRSALSYEQYF.

The chain links TRBV5-1 to TRBJ1-2; the match to TRBD1 covers 10 bases. Per germline, CDR1 SGHRS and CDR2 YFSETQ. The CDR3 consists of 20 residues. Trimming at V came to 5 bases and at J to 0 bases, leaving 19 bases not matched to a gene. The CDR3: CASRKITLDRGISANYGYTF. The CDR3 DNA reads as TGCGCCAGCAGAAAAATCACACTGGACAGGGGGATATCAGCTAACTATGGCTACACCTTC. Full variable domain (remainder filled in from reference TRBV5-1 and TRBJ1-2): KAGVTQTPRYLIKTRGQQVTLSCSPISGHRSVSWYQQTPGQGLQFLFEYFSETQRNKGNFPGRFSGRQFSNSRSEMNVSTLELGDSALYLCASRKITLDRGISANYGYTFGSGTRLTVV.

This clonotype was recorded many times. The genes are TRBV12-3 or TRBV12-4 and TRBJ2-7; the D gene is possibly TRBD1 (5 bases). This CDR3 is built from 13 residues. V lost 6 bases to trimming and J lost 2 bases, with 11 bases between them. CDR3 coding DNA: TGTGCCAGCAGGGGGCCCGGACCCTACGAGCAGTACTTC. Translated: CASRGPGPYEQYF.

In its sample, this clonotype was seen many times. This CDR3 is CASSYSGGTGSLTGELFF. In DNA form, the CDR3 reads TGTGCCAGCAGTTACTCGGGCGGGACAGGGAGTCTCACCGGGGAGCTGTTTTTT. The chain combines TRBV6-2 or TRBV6-3 with TRBJ2-2, with 9 nucleotides matching TRBD1. The CDR3 runs to 18 residues. Germline trimming cut 0 bases from V and 4 bases from J; bases unmatched to any gene: 9. Germline V lookup: CDR1 MNHEY, CDR2 SVGEGT.